The rows below give T cell receptor beta chains drawn from one sample of a study of cytomegalovirus exposure and HLA in healthy donors. Sequencing used immunoSEQ multiplex PCR; TCRdb keeps in-frame clones, though not all of them. Here the sample spans about 160,000 clones, roughly 80% being singletons. Sequenced sample: PBMCs. All receptors derive from a man aged 50-60 years in good health and CMV-seropositive. Both conserved end residues are part of each CDR3. The D gene is left open where the match is weak. Only part of the rows carry a size: once, few, many, or a class if the clone is expanded.

>TRBJ1-6|-|TRBV4-1|-
CASSQELSSYNSPLHF
TGCGCCAGCAGCCAAGAATTGAGCTCCTATAATTCACCCCTCCACTTT
>TRBJ1-5|-|TRBV25-1|-
CASSDGGYSNQPQHF
TGTGCCAGCAGCGACGGAGGGTATAGCAATCAGCCCCAGCATTTT
>TRBJ2-7|TRBD2|TRBV11-1|-
CASSAGGREGLYEQYF
TGTGCCAGCAGCGCGGGCGGGCGGGAGGGCCTCTACGAGCAGTACTTC
>TRBJ2-1|TRBD2|TRBV4-3|-
CASSQEEGLAGYNEQFF
TGCGCCAGCAGCCAAGAGGAGGGACTAGCGGGGTACAATGAGCAGTTCTTC
>TRBJ1-2|-|TRBV28|-
CASSLQGSGYTF
TGTGCCAGCAGTTTACAGGGCAGTGGCTACACCTTC
>TRBJ1-2|-|TRBV7-9|-
CASSLPWEGSGYGYTF
TGTGCCAGCAGCTTACCATGGGAGGGTTCGGGCTATGGCTACACCTTC
>TRBJ2-5|TRBD2|TRBV2|-
CASRSGGAGGETQYF
TGTGCCAGCAGGAGCGGGGGGGCAGGTGGAGAGACCCAGTACTTC
>TRBJ2-7|-|TRBV21-1|-
CASSKGLQGPQYF
TGTGCCAGCAGCAAAGGACTCCAGGGGCCGCAGTACTTC
>TRBJ2-5|-|TRBV9|-
CASSTGQTLMLETQYF
TGTGCCAGCAGCACAGGACAGACGTTAATGTTGGAGACCCAGTACTTC
>TRBJ1-2|TRBD1|TRBV30|-
CAWSRDREGYTF
TGTGCCTGGAGCAGGGACAGGGAGGGCTACACCTTC
>TRBJ2-7|-|TRBV7-2|-
CASSLAERAVDYEQYF
TGTGCCAGCAGCTTAGCTGAGAGGGCAGTCGACTACGAGCAGTACTTC
>TRBJ2-7|TRBD2|TRBV5-4|-
CASSFSGTSGRRQYF
TGTGCCAGCAGCTTCTCCGGGACTAGCGGGAGGCGGCAGTACTTC
>TRBJ2-7|-|TRBV15|-
CATSSKEKAAYEQYF
TGTGCCACCAGCAGCAAAGAAAAGGCGGCATACGAGCAGTACTTC
>TRBJ2-1|-|TRBV19|-
CASSVPGTQSDNNEQFF
TGTGCCAGTAGTGTTCCCGGGACACAATCCGACAACAATGAGCAGTTCTTC
>TRBJ2-1|-|TRBV4-3|once
CASSQRTGRGNEQFF
TGCGCCAGCAGCCAACGTACCGGGAGAGGGAATGAGCAGTTCTTC
>TRBJ1-3|-|TRBV7-9|-
CASSAEQDSGNTIYF
TGTGCCAGCAGCGCGGAACAGGACTCTGGAAACACCATATATTTT
>TRBJ1-5|-|TRBV4-2|once
CASSQDLGVGSEPQHF
TGTGCCAGCAGCCAAGATTTAGGGGTCGGGTCGGAGCCCCAGCATTTT
>TRBJ2-5|TRBD2|TRBV9|-
CASSVAGGQETQYF
TGTGCCAGCAGCGTAGCGGGGGGGCAAGAGACCCAGTACTTC
>TRBJ2-3|-|TRBV9|-
CASSLGGGSSTDTQYF
TGTGCCAGCAGCTTGGGAGGGGGTTCCTCCACAGATACGCAGTATTTT
>TRBJ1-1|-|TRBV21-1|-
CASSNRRGRYTEAFF
TGTGCCAGCAGCAATCGTCGAGGGCGGTACACTGAAGCTTTCTTT
>TRBJ2-7|-|TRBV29-1|-
CSALHGGGEQYF
TGCAGCGCCCTTCACGGAGGAGGCGAGCAGTACTTC
>TRBJ1-1|-|TRBV14|-
CASSQVTGVAFF
TGTGCCAGCAGCCAAGTAACCGGGGTAGCTTTCTTT
>TRBJ2-5|TRBD2|TRBV5-6|few
CASSLAGRAQETQYF
TGTGCCAGCAGCCTAGCGGGGAGGGCCCAAGAGACCCAGTACTTC
>TRBJ1-6|TRBD1|TRBV7-9|-
CASSLEAGGNSPLHF
TGTGCCAGCAGCTTAGAGGCAGGGGGGAATTCACCCCTCCACTTT
>TRBJ1-1|-|TRBV7-3|few
CASSSQLNTEAFF
TGTGCCAGCAGCTCCCAGTTGAACACTGAAGCTTTCTTT
>TRBJ1-2|TRBD1|TRBV7-2|-
CASSLDTGDYGYTF
TGTGCCAGCAGCTTAGATACAGGGGACTATGGCTACACCTTC
>TRBJ2-7|TRBD2|TRBV10-3|-
CAIGVTGGFFYEQYF
TGTGCCATCGGTGTTACGGGAGGGTTTTTCTACGAGCAGTACTTC
>TRBJ1-1|-|TRBV7-2|-
CASSLGQNTEAFF
TGTGCCAGCAGCCTCGGACAGAACACTGAAGCTTTCTTT
>TRBJ2-7|-|TRBV6-6|-
CASAFSSYEQYF
TGTGCCAGCGCCTTCAGCTCCTACGAGCAGTACTTC
>TRBJ1-1|-|TRBV19|-
CASSTGRGTEAFF
TGTGCCAGTAGTACAGGGCGAGGCACTGAAGCTTTCTTT
>TRBJ1-4|-|TRBV7-8|-
CASSFYRGQTATNEKLFF
TGTGCCAGCAGCTTTTACAGAGGACAGACTGCAACTAATGAAAAACTGTTTTTT
>TRBJ1-5|TRBD1|TRBV6-1|-
CASLRQGYSNQPQHF
TGTGCCAGCCTTCGACAGGGCTATAGCAATCAGCCCCAGCATTTT
>TRBJ2-7|TRBD1|TRBV6-6|once
CASSSWDRAYEQYF
TGTGCCAGCAGTTCCTGGGACAGGGCCTACGAGCAGTACTTC
>TRBJ2-1|TRBD2|TRBV11-3|-
CASSIRSGGWYNEQFF
TGTGCCAGCAGCATCCGTAGCGGGGGCTGGTACAATGAGCAGTTCTTC
>TRBJ2-1|TRBD2|TRBV2|-
CASSVTLAVNEQFF
TGTGCCAGCAGTGTGACACTAGCGGTAAATGAGCAGTTCTTC
>TRBJ1-2|-|TRBV6-1|-
CASGERGYTF
TGTGCCAGCGGGGAGAGGGGCTACACCTTC
>TRBJ2-1|TRBD2|TRBV9|-
CASSPGGLAVDNEQFF
TGTGCCAGCAGCCCAGGCGGACTAGCGGTCGACAATGAGCAGTTCTTC
>TRBJ1-2|-|TRBV27|-
CASSLLGRGYGYTF
TGTGCCAGCAGTTTGCTGGGTCGGGGCTATGGCTACACCTTC
>TRBJ1-2|TRBD1|TRBV18|-
CASSLGDREYGYTF
TGTGCCAGCTCACTAGGGGACAGGGAGTATGGCTACACCTTC
>TRBJ2-5|-|TRBV19|-
CASRGLDWETQYF
TGTGCCAGTAGGGGACTCGACTGGGAGACCCAGTACTTC
>TRBJ1-2|-|TRBV5-6|few
CASSLGAGAGYTF
TGTGCCAGCAGCTTGGGGGCAGGGGCAGGCTACACCTTC
>TRBJ2-1|TRBD1|TRBV27|-
CASSPPRTGGSYNEQFF
TGTGCCAGCAGTCCCCCTCGGACAGGCGGCTCCTACAATGAGCAGTTCTTC